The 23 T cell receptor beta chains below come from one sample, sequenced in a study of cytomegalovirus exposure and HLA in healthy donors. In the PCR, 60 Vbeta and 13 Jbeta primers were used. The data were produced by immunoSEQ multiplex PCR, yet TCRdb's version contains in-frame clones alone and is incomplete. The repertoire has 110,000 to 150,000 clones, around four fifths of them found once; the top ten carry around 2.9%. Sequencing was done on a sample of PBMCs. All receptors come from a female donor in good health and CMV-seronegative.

CDR3 amino acids: CATSKTVSSGNTIYF. CDR3 coding DNA: TGTGCCACCAGTAAAACGGTGAGCTCTGGAAACACCATATATTTT. The chain has TRBV15 and TRBJ1-3; D call uncertain. The germline V gene has CDR1 LNHNV and CDR2 YYDKDF (reference sequence). Deletions cut 6 bases from V and 0 bases from J, with 12 bases between. The CDR3 contains 15 residues.

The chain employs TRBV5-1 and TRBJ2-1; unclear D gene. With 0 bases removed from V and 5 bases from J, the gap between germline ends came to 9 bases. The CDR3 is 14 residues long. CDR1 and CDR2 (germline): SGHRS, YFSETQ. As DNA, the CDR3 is TGCGCCAGCAGCTTGGGTGGCTTAAACAATGAGCAGTTCTTC. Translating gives CASSLGGLNNEQFF.

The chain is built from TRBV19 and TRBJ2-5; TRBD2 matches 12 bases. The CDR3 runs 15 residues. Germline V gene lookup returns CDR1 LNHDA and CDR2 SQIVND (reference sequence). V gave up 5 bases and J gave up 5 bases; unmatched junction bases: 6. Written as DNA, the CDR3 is TGTGCCAGTAGTCACACTAGCGGGAGGAGGGAGACCCAGTACTTC. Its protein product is CASSHTSGRRETQYF.

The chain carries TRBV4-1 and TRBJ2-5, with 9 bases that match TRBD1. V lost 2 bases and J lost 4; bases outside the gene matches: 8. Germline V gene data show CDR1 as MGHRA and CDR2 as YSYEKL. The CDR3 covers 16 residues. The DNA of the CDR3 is TGCGCCAGCAGCCAACCCACAGGGGGCGCGGGAGAGACCCAGTACTTC. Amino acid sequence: CASSQPTGGAGETQYF.

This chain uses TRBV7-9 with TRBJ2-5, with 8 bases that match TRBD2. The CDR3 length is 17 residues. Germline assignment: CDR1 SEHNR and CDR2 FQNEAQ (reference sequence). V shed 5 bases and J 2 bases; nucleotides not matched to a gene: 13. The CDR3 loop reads CASSLRGGRILQETQYF. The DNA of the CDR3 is TGTGCCAGCAGCCTACGGGGGGGCAGGATACTACAAGAGACCCAGTACTTC. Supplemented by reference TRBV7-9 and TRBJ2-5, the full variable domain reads DTGVSQNPRHKITKRGQNVTFRCDPISEHNRLYWYRQTLGQGPEFLTYFQNEAQLEKSRLLSDRFSAERPKGSFSTLEIQRTEQGDSAMYLCASSLRGGRILQETQYFGPGTRLLVL.

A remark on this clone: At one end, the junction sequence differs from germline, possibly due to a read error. The CDR3 sequence: CASSLRPRDGGIYGYPF. As DNA, the CDR3 is TGCGCCAGCAGCTTGCGCCCTCGGGACGGGGGAATCTATGGCTACCCCTTC. J is TRBJ1-2 and V is TRBV5-1, with D possibly being TRBD1 (5 bases). The length of the CDR3 is 17 residues. From germline, CDR1 is SGHRS and CDR2 YFSETQ.

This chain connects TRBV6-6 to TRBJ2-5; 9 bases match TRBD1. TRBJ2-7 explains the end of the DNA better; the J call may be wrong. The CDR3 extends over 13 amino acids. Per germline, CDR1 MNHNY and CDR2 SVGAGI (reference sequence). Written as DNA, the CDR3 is TGTGCCAGCAGTTACCGGGACAGGGCCGAGCAGTACTTC. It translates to CASSYRDRAEQYF.

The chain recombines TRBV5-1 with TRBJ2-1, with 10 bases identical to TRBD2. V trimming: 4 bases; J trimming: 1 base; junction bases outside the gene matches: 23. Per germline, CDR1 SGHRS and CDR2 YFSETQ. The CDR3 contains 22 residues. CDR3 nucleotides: TGCGCCAGCAGCGCACCCCCCCTATCTAGCGGGAGAGATATCCAATCCTACAATGAGCAGTTCTTC. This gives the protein CASSAPPLSSGRDIQSYNEQFF.

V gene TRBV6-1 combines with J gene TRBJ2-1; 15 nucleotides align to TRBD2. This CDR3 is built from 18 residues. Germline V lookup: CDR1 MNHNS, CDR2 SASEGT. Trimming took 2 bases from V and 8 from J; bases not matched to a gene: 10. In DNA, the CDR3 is TGTGCCAGCAGTGAAATGGTGAGGACTAGCGGGGGGGTCGATGAGCAGTTCTTC. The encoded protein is CASSEMVRTSGGVDEQFF.

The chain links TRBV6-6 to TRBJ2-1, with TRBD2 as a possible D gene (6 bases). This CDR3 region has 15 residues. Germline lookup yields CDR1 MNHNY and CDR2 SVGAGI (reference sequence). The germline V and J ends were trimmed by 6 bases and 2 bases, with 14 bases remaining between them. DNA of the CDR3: TGTGCCAGCAGAGGGGAGGCCGGGGCCTACAATGAGCAGTTCTTC. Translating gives CASRGEAGAYNEQFF.

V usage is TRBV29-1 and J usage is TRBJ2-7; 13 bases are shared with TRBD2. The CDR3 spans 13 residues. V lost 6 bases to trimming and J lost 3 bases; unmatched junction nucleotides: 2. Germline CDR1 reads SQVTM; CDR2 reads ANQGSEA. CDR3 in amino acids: CSVRTSGGYEQYF. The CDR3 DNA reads TGCAGCGTCCGGACTAGCGGGGGCTACGAGCAGTACTTC.

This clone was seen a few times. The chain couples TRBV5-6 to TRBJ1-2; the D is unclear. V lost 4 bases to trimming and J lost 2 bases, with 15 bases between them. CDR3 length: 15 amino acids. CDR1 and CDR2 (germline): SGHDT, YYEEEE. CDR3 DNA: TGTGCCAGCAGCATCCACACCGTTCGAAACTATGGCTACACCTTC. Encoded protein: CASSIHTVRNYGYTF.

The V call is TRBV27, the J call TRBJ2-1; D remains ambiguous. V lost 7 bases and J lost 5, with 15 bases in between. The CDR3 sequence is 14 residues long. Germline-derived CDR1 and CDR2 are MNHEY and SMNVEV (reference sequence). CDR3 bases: TGTGCCAGCACCCCGAACGGTAGAAACAATGAGCAGTTCTTC. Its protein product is CASTPNGRNNEQFF.

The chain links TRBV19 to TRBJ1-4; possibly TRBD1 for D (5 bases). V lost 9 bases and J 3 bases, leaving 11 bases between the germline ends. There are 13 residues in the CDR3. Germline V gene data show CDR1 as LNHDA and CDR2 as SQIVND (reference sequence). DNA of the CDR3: TGTGCCAGCTGCCGGGGGGCTAATGAAAAACTGTTTTTT. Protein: CASCRGANEKLFF.

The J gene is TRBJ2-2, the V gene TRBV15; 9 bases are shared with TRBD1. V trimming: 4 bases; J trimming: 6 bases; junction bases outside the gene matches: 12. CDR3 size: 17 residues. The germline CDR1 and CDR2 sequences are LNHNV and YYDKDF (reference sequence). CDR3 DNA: TGTGCCACCAGCAACACCCCCGGGACAGGGAGGGCCGGGGAGCTGTTTTTT. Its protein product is CATSNTPGTGRAGELFF.

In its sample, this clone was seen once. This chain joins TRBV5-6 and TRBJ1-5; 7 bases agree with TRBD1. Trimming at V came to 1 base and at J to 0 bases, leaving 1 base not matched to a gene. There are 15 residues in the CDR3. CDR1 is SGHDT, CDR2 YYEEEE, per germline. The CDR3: CASSLRTGSNQPQHF. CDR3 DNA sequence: TGTGCCAGCAGCTTGCGGACAGGTAGCAATCAGCCCCAGCATTTT.

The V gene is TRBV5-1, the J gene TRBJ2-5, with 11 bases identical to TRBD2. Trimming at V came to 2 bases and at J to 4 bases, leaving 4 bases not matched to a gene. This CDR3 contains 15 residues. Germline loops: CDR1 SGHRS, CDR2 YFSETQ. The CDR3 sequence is CASSLTLAGGETQYF. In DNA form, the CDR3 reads TGCGCCAGCAGCTTAACCCTAGCGGGAGGAGAGACCCAGTACTTC.

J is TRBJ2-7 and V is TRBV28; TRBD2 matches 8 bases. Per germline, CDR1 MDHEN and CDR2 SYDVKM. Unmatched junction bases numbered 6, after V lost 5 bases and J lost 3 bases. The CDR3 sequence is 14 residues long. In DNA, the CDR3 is TGTGCCAGCAGTGGGGGCGGGGGGCGCTACGAGCAGTACTTC. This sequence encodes CASSGGGGRYEQYF.

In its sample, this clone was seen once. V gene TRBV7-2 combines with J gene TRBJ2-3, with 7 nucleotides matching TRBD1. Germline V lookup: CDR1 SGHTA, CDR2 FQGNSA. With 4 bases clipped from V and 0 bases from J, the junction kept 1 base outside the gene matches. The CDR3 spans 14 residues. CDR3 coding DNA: TGTGCCAGCAGCTGGGGACAGAGCACAGATACGCAGTATTTT. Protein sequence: CASSWGQSTDTQYF.

The CDR3 loop reads CASSLPSMNTEAFF. The CDR3 nucleotides read TGTGCCAGCAGTTTACCATCTATGAACACTGAAGCTTTCTTT. The genes are TRBV28 and TRBJ1-1; no definite D call. There are 14 residues in the CDR3. The ends were cut back, 2 bases at V and 0 bases at J, with 7 bases in the middle. Germline V gives CDR1 MDHEN, CDR2 SYDVKM.

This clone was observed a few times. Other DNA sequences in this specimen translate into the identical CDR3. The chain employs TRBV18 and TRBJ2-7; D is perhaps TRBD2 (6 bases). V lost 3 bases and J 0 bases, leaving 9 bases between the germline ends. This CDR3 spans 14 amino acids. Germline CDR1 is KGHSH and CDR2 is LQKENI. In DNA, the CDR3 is TGTGCCAGCTCACCTGGAGGGAGCTCCTACGAGCAGTACTTC. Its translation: CASSPGGSSYEQYF.

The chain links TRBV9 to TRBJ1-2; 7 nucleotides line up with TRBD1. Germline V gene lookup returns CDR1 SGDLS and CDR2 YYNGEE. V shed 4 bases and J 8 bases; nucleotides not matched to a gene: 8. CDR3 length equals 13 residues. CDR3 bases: TGTGCCAGCAGCTCAGGGGGGATCCGGGGCTACACCTTC. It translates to CASSSGGIRGYTF.

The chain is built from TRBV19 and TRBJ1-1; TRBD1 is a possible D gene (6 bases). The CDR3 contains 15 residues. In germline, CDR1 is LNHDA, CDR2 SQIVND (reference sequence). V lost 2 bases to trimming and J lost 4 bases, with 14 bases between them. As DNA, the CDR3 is TGTGCCAGTAGTATAAGGGTTCAGGGGATCACTGAAGCTTTCTTT. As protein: CASSIRVQGITEAFF. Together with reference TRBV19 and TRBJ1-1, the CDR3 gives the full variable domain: DGGITQSPKYLFRKEGQNVTLSCEQNLNHDAMYWYRQDPGQGLRLIYYSQIVNDFQKGDIAEGYSVSREKKESFPLTVTSAQKNPTAFYLCASSIRVQGITEAFFGQGTRLTVV.